Following are 21 T cell receptor beta chains from one sample sequenced in a study of T cells in Graves' hyperthyroidism and ophthalmopathy. Amplification yielded TCR beta CDR3 regions, with RNA transcripts as the source. First-round RT-PCR with HTBI primers amplified the TCR CDR3 region. One entry per CDR3 protein, called by TCRdb with MiXCR from the multiplex PCR reads. The sample records about 290,000 distinct CDR3 sequences, 13% being singletons. The source material was blood. The origin of the receptors is a woman aged 25-40 years with Graves' hyperthyroidism that later progressed to Graves' ophthalmopathy.

Ten or more counts support this clonotype. This chain links TRBV7-2 with TRBJ1-1; D call uncertain. The ends were cut back, 0 bases at V and 4 bases at J, with 9 bases in the middle. The CDR3 consists of 14 residues. Germline lookup yields CDR1 SGHTA and CDR2 FQGNSA. The DNA of the CDR3 is TGTGCCAGCAGCTTAGCAGGCAAGGGCACTGAAGCTTTCTTT. Translating gives CASSLAGKGTEAFF.

This clonotype came up many times. The chain couples TRBV27 to TRBJ2-1; 8 positions match TRBD1. Per germline, CDR1 MNHEY and CDR2 SMNVEV (reference sequence). J lost 7 bases, V lost 4 bases, and 6 bases had no gene match. The CDR3 covers 14 residues. CDR3 sequence reads: CASSWQGALNEQFF. CDR3 bases: TGTGCCAGCAGTTGGCAGGGGGCTCTGAATGAGCAGTTCTTC.

This clonotype was recorded once. This rearrangement joins TRBV20-1 to TRBJ2-7; 10 positions agree with TRBD1. The CDR3 has 14 residues. V trimming: 4 bases; J trimming: 6 bases; junction bases outside the gene matches: 9. Germline V gene sequence: CDR1 DFQATT, CDR2 SNEGSKA (reference sequence). CDR3 amino acids: CSATSGQGMGEQYF. The CDR3 DNA sequence: TGCAGTGCTACTTCGGGACAGGGGATGGGCGAGCAGTACTTC.

The table lists this clonotype with many counts. V and J are TRBV12-3 or TRBV12-4 and TRBJ2-1; the match to TRBD2 covers 10 bases. Unmatched junction bases numbered 9, after V lost 6 bases and J lost 7 bases. The CDR3 totals 15 residues. As DNA, the CDR3 is TGTGCCAGCAGCGCCCCTAGCGGGAGAGGTAATGAGCAGTTCTTC. It yields the protein CASSAPSGRGNEQFF.

Many counts were recorded for this clonotype. The J gene is TRBJ2-3, the V gene TRBV12-3 or TRBV12-4; 10 bases line up with TRBD2. V was clipped by 5 bases and J by 6 bases; unmatched bases: 8. This CDR3 region has 15 residues. The CDR3 DNA reads TGTGCCAGCAGTCCTCTAGCGGGAGTGTCGGATACGCAGTATTTT. Amino acid sequence: CASSPLAGVSDTQYF.

V and J are TRBV4-2 and TRBJ2-7; 10 bases line up with TRBD2. CDR3 length: 13 residues. V was pared by 4 bases and J by 6 bases, with 3 bases of the junction left unmatched. Germline loops: CDR1 LGHNA, CDR2 YNFKEQ. The DNA of the CDR3 is TGTGCCAGCAGCCGCGGACTAGCGGTCGAGCAGTACTTC. It yields the protein CASSRGLAVEQYF.

A few counts support this clonotype. The gene calls are TRBV24-1 and TRBJ2-1, with a possible D match to TRBD1 (5 bases). This CDR3 is built from 16 residues. With 4 bases removed from V and 0 bases from J, the gap between germline ends came to 12 bases. Per germline, CDR1 KGHDR and CDR2 SFDVKD. The DNA of the CDR3 is TGTGCCACCAGTGAACTCAGGGTTAGCTCCTACAATGAGCAGTTCTTC. The encoded protein is CATSELRVSSYNEQFF.

This clonotype has ten or more counts. This chain uses TRBV6-2 or TRBV6-3 with TRBJ2-7; weak D call: TRBD2 (5 bases). The CDR3 runs 15 residues. Germline V gives CDR1 MNHEY, CDR2 SVGEGT. V was pared by 5 bases and J by 0 bases, with 14 bases between. DNA of the CDR3: TGTGCCAGCAGTAATGACTACTTCGACTCCTACGAGCAGTACTTC. Encoded protein: CASSNDYFDSYEQYF.

This clonotype appeared many times. J is TRBJ2-1 and V is TRBV12-3 or TRBV12-4, with D unclear. The CDR3 covers 15 residues. V was clipped by 6 bases and J by 1 base, with 13 bases between them. Here the CDR3 DNA reads TGTGCCAGCAGCCCTTTCCTGCGATCCTACAATGAGCAGTTCTTC. Protein sequence: CASSPFLRSYNEQFF.

J is TRBJ2-7 and V is TRBV20-1, with 12 positions matching TRBD2. This CDR3 region has 16 residues. Germline V lookup: CDR1 DFQATT, CDR2 SNEGSKA (reference sequence). Losses at the gene ends were 0 bases for V and 2 bases for J; bases not matched to a gene: 5. The CDR3 nucleotides are TGCAGTGCTAGAGATTTCTCTAGCGGGAGGGCCTACGAGCAGTACTTC. Residues: CSARDFSSGRAYEQYF.

This chain uses TRBV6-1 with TRBJ2-2; tentatively, D is TRBD2 (5 bases). The V end lost 6 bases, the J end lost 6 bases, and 26 bases lay between the germline ends. CDR1 MNHNS and CDR2 SASEGT come from the germline V gene. The CDR3 covers 18 residues. This chain's CDR3 is CASSFPGTLVRNAGELFF. CDR3 nucleotide sequence: TGTGCCAGCAGCTTTCCGGGAACCCTCGTAAGAAACGCCGGGGAGCTGTTTTTT.

This clonotype was counted between two and nine times. The chain couples TRBV4-1 to TRBJ2-3, with no clear D. This CDR3 has 15 residues. The germline V gene encodes CDR1 MGHRA and CDR2 YSYEKL. The V gene lost 4 bases and the J gene lost 2 bases, with 13 bases spanning the gap. The CDR3 reads CASSPVTPTTDTQYF. The CDR3 DNA reads TGCGCCAGCAGCCCGGTGACCCCCACCACAGATACGCAGTATTTT.

Points on this clonotype: At one boundary the junction diverges from the germline segment, which might be a read error. The rearrangement joins TRBV6-1 to TRBJ2-2; D is possibly TRBD1 (7 bases). This CDR3 has 15 amino acids. Germline V lookup: CDR1 MNHNS, CDR2 SASEGT. The chain's CDR3 is CAISQGGANTGELFF. The CDR3 nucleotides are TGTGCCATCAGTCAGGGGGGCGCGAACACCGGGGAGCTGTTTTTT.

Ten or more counts support this clonotype. The chain carries TRBV20-1 and TRBJ2-5; TRBD2 aligns across 10 bases. Looked up from germline, CDR1 is DFQATT and CDR2 is SNEGSKA (reference sequence). After removal of 0 bases from V and 2 bases from J, the junction contained 6 bases not matched to a gene. CDR3 length equals 16 residues. This CDR3 reads CSARDRLAGVQETQYF. The CDR3 DNA is TGCAGTGCTAGAGATCGGCTAGCGGGGGTACAAGAGACCCAGTACTTC.

Comments on this clonotype: An end of the junction differs from the germline gene, which may be a read error. CDR3 in DNA: TGTGCCGCCAGCAGAGATGGGGGACAGGGTGGCTATGGCTACACCTTC. As protein: CAASRDGGQGGYGYTF. The chain uses TRBV15 and TRBJ1-2; 9 bases align to TRBD1. In germline, CDR1 is LNHNV, CDR2 YYDKDF (reference sequence). This CDR3 contains 16 residues.

The table lists this clonotype with many counts. This chain connects TRBV3-1 to TRBJ2-5; 8 bases are a match to TRBD2. The germline V gene encodes CDR1 LGHDT and CDR2 YNNKEL (reference sequence). The CDR3 runs 15 residues. After removal of 1 base from V and 1 base from J, the junction contained 2 bases not matched to a gene. CDR3 in amino acids: CASSQGTSGQETQYF. Written as DNA, the CDR3 is TGTGCCAGCAGCCAAGGAACTAGCGGCCAAGAGACCCAGTACTTC.

This clonotype turned up a few times. The chain employs TRBV25-1 and TRBJ1-3; no reliable D call. CDR1 and CDR2 from the germline V gene are MGHDK and SYGVNS. V lost 8 bases to trimming and J lost 0 bases, with 23 bases between them. The CDR3 is 18 amino acids. CDR3 protein: CASAKGHSNLISGNTIYF. The CDR3 DNA is TGTGCCAGCGCGAAGGGCCATAGTAATCTAATCTCTGGAAACACCATATATTTT.

This clonotype has a count of ten or more. This sequence joins TRBV27 and TRBJ2-4; D not resolved. Germline CDR1 is MNHEY and CDR2 is SMNVEV (reference sequence). V lost 6 bases, J lost 0 bases, and 9 bases lay in between. This CDR3 spans 14 amino acids. The CDR3 coding sequence is TGTGCCAGCAGCGACTTACTAGCCAAAAACATTCAGTACTTC. Translating it yields CASSDLLAKNIQYF.

Ten or more counts support this clonotype. The V gene is TRBV11-2, the J gene TRBJ2-7, with D hard to call. V dropped 1 base and J dropped 3 bases, with 7 bases sitting between them. Germline V gene lookup returns CDR1 SGHAT and CDR2 FQNNGV. This CDR3 has 13 residues. CDR3 sequence reads: CASSLVASYEQYF. Written as DNA, the CDR3 is TGTGCCAGCAGCTTAGTTGCTAGCTACGAGCAGTACTTC. The full variable domain, rest sourced from reference TRBV11-2 and TRBJ2-7, is EAGVAQSPRYKIIEKRQSVAFWCNPISGHATLYWYQQILGQGPKLLIQFQNNGVVDDSQLPKDRFSAERLKGVDSTLKIQPAKLEDSAVYLCASSLVASYEQYFGPGTRLTVT.

This clonotype was picked up many times. This chain links TRBV12-3 or TRBV12-4 with TRBJ2-1, with 13 positions matching TRBD2. V lost 8 bases, J lost 8 bases, and 12 bases stayed unmatched. This CDR3 has 16 residues. The CDR3 DNA sequence: TGTGCCAGCGTGCTAGAGGGGACTAGCGGGAATCATGAGCAGTTCTTC. Encoded protein: CASVLEGTSGNHEQFF.

This clonotype was picked up a small number of times. A read error may explain this, as a much larger clone is one base away. The chain has TRBV20-1 and TRBJ2-4; D may correspond to TRBD1 or TRBD2 (6 bases each). CDR3 length: 14 residues. With 6 bases removed from V and 11 bases from J, the gap between germline ends came to 23 bases. Germline CDR1 is DFQATT and CDR2 is SNEGSKA (reference sequence). The CDR3 sequence: CSAPSRAGHFVQYF. CDR3 DNA: TGCAGTGCCCCGTCCCGGGCGGGACACTTCGTTCAGTACTTC.